What follows are 2 T cell receptor beta chains derived from one specimen sequenced in a study of regulatory and conventional T cells in RAG deficiency (dated by TCRdb to 2016 to 2017). Before genomic DNA extraction, conventional CD4+ T cells were isolated from blood as CD25-low CD127-high cells. Library construction relied on the immunoSEQ multiplex PCR assay. Sourced from immuneACCESS, this table was stored by TCRdb with only in-frame sequences that have V and J called. A share of the clones is absent; for the studies checked, an unresolved V gene accounts for under half, and the remainder has no known explanation. For this sample the table gives 22,000 or so clones, of which around 94% were detected only once. Together, the top ten hold approximately 0.78% of the sample. The sample was also linked to a second study, of regulatory T cells. As that second study puts it: The multiplex PCR relied on 52 forward TRBV primers and 13 reverse TRBJ primers, and amplification bias was corrected through assay-based and computational methods.

Sequencing was performed on CD4+ T cells sorted from blood. The receptor set was obtained from a human donor in good health.

Here the CDR3 DNA reads TGTGCCAGCAGCGTCGAGTCCCTGAACACTGAAGCTTTCTTT. Translated: CASSVESLNTEAFF. This chain connects TRBV5-5 to TRBJ1-1, with unresolved D. Trimming took 4 bases from V and 0 from J, leaving 10 bases between them. The CDR3 totals 14 residues. Germline CDR1 and CDR2: SGHKS and YYEKEE (reference sequence).

The CDR3 spells CATSRVVGAGTEAFF. The DNA for the CDR3 is TGTGCCACCAGCAGAGTGGTCGGGGCGGGCACTGAAGCTTTCTTT. The chain is built from TRBV15 and TRBJ1-1, with TRBD1 as a possible D gene (5 bases). CDR1 LNHNV and CDR2 YYDKDF come from the germline V gene (reference sequence). V was shortened by 1 base and J by 4 bases, with 13 bases between the two germline ends. CDR3 length: 15 amino acids.